A single sample gave rise to the 26 T cell receptor beta chains below, sequenced in a study of cytomegalovirus exposure and HLA in healthy donors (dated by TCRdb to about 2017). Receptors were amplified or captured by the immunoSEQ multiplex PCR assay. A mixture of 60 forward primers for TCR Vbeta segments and 13 reverse primers for TCR Jbeta segments was used in the multiplex PCR. TCRdb took this table from immuneACCESS and kept in-frame rearrangements with V and J called. Such tables lack part of the clones; where checked against another copy, unresolved V genes explain under half of the gap, and the rest is unexplained. The table for this sample lists around 76,000 clones. The leading ten clones occupy 0.8% to 1% of the sample. The sample was PBMCs. The receptors originated from a boy aged 5-17 years in good health and CMV-seronegative.

V gene TRBV7-2 combines with J gene TRBJ2-7; perhaps TRBD2 as D (5 bases). Looked up from germline, CDR1 is SGHTA and CDR2 is FQGNSA. Trimming stripped 5 bases from V and 0 bases from J, with 11 bases between. CDR3 length: 14 residues. The chain's CDR3 is CASSPGRASYEQYF. CDR3 bases: TGTGCCAGCAGCCCCGGGCGGGCCTCCTACGAGCAGTACTTC.

The chain uses TRBV18 and TRBJ2-6; TRBD2 matches at 12 bases. In germline, CDR1 is KGHSH, CDR2 LQKENI. Trimming at V came to 8 bases and at J to 0 bases, leaving 11 bases not matched to a gene. This CDR3 comprises 19 residues. CDR3 DNA: TGTGCCAGCCACGGGACTAGCGGGTTCATCCTCTCTGGGGCCAACGTCCTGACTTTC. This translates into CASHGTSGFILSGANVLTF.

The chain carries TRBV30 and TRBJ2-7; tentative D call: TRBD2 (5 bases). The CDR3 contains 13 residues. V lost 2 bases and J lost 2, with 10 bases in between. The germline V gene has CDR1 GTSNPN and CDR2 SVGIG (reference sequence). The CDR3 DNA follows: TGTGCCTGGAGTAACCCGGGGACCTACGAGCAGTACTTC. Translation gives CAWSNPGTYEQYF.

The CDR3, as DNA: TGTGCCAGCAGTCGGACAGGGCATGGCTACACCTTC. Translating it yields CASSRTGHGYTF. This chain connects TRBV6-5 to TRBJ1-2, with 8 bases lining up with TRBD1. The ends lost 5 bases at V and 6 bases at J; junction bases unmatched: 2. The CDR3 contains 12 residues. The germline V gene has CDR1 MNHEY and CDR2 SVGAGI.

The chain carries TRBV6-5 and TRBJ2-7; TRBD1 matches at 7 bases. CDR1 and CDR2 from the germline V gene are MNHEY and SVGAGI. Unmatched junction bases numbered 15, after V lost 8 bases and J lost 5 bases. The CDR3 totals 15 residues. CDR3 in DNA: TGTGCCAGCGGATCCCTTGTAGGGGGCTACCACGAGCAGTACTTC. As protein: CASGSLVGGYHEQYF.

The chain employs TRBV5-1 and TRBJ2-7; D is possibly TRBD2 (6 bases). The V end lost 0 bases, the J end lost 5 bases, and 12 bases lay between the germline ends. Germline-derived CDR1 and CDR2 are SGHRS and YFSETQ. The CDR3 is 14 amino acids. CDR3: CASSLVGGLNEQYF. For the CDR3, the DNA is TGCGCCAGCAGCTTGGTCGGGGGATTGAACGAGCAGTACTTC.

The rearrangement links TRBV6-5 to TRBJ1-2; 7 bases match TRBD1. The germline V gene encodes CDR1 MNHEY and CDR2 SVGAGI. This CDR3 comprises 13 residues. The V and J ends lost 3 bases and 5 bases, in that order; junction bases with no gene match: 3. CDR3 residues: CASSYTGEYGYTF. CDR3 bases: TGTGCCAGCAGTTATACAGGGGAGTATGGCTACACCTTC.

V usage is TRBV5-6 and J usage is TRBJ1-1; 7 nucleotides align to TRBD1. The CDR3 consists of 15 residues. Trimming cost V 0 bases and J 10 bases; bases outside gene matches: 12. Germline CDR1 reads SGHDT; CDR2 reads YYEEEE. The CDR3 loop is CASSLVSVTGYGAFF. CDR3 DNA sequence: TGTGCCAGCAGCTTGGTTAGTGTGACAGGGTACGGAGCTTTCTTT.

V gene TRBV18 combines with J gene TRBJ2-1, with 8 bases matching TRBD1. This CDR3 has 18 residues. Germline V gives CDR1 KGHSH, CDR2 LQKENI. The junction had 16 bases not matched to a gene; V was cut back by 3 bases and J by 6 bases. The CDR3 DNA reads TGTGCCAGCTCACCCCGACAGGGGAAAGGTTATCCTGGCAATGAGCAGTTCTTC. Encoded protein: CASSPRQGKGYPGNEQFF.

The chain is built from TRBV19 and TRBJ2-3; 11 nucleotides match TRBD2. This CDR3 is built from 16 residues. The ends lost 4 bases at V and 4 bases at J; junction bases unmatched: 7. Germline V gene sequence: CDR1 LNHDA, CDR2 SQIVND (reference sequence). The CDR3 spells CASSSSGRVPADTQYF. CDR3 in DNA: TGTGCCAGTAGTAGTAGCGGGAGGGTACCCGCAGATACGCAGTATTTT. The variable domain in full, completed from reference TRBV19 and TRBJ2-3, reads DGGITQSPKYLFRKEGQNVTLSCEQNLNHDAMYWYRQDPGQGLRLIYYSQIVNDFQKGDIAEGYSVSREKKESFPLTVTSAQKNPTAFYLCASSSSGRVPADTQYFGPGTRLTVL.

This chain joins TRBV29-1 and TRBJ2-2; D possibly corresponds to TRBD1 (7 bases). This CDR3 has 14 residues. Looked up from germline, CDR1 is SQVTM and CDR2 is ANQGSEA. Deletions cut 2 bases from V and 6 bases from J, with 13 bases between. The chain's CDR3 is CSVENDRDSGELFF. CDR3 coding DNA: TGCAGCGTTGAAAACGACAGGGACTCCGGGGAGCTGTTTTTT.

The chain uses TRBV4-1 and TRBJ1-2, with 7 bases identical to TRBD1. CDR1 and CDR2 from the germline V gene are MGHRA and YSYEKL. Trimming at V came to 3 bases and at J to 4 bases, leaving 8 bases not matched to a gene. The CDR3 extends over 15 amino acids. CDR3 sequence (DNA): TGCGCCAGCAGCCAGGCAGGGGGTAGGGGCTATGGCTACACCTTC. It yields the protein CASSQAGGRGYGYTF.

V gene TRBV5-1 combines with J gene TRBJ1-1; 8 bases line up with TRBD1. Germline V gives CDR1 SGHRS, CDR2 YFSETQ. With 4 bases clipped from V and 4 bases from J, the junction kept 9 bases outside the gene matches. This CDR3 contains 15 residues. In DNA form, the CDR3 reads TGCGCCAGCAGCGCTAGGACAGGGACTACCACTGAAGCTTTCTTT. Translation: CASSARTGTTTEAFF.

The chain couples TRBV7-3 to TRBJ2-7; TRBD2 agrees at 7 bases. The germline V gene encodes CDR1 SGHTA and CDR2 FQGTGA. This CDR3 region has 15 residues. Losses at the gene ends were 2 bases for V and 3 bases for J; bases not matched to a gene: 7. The CDR3 coding sequence is TGTGCCAGCAGCTTAGATCCAGCTAGCGGCTACGAGCAGTACTTC. It codes for CASSLDPASGYEQYF.

The chain is built from TRBV11-2 and TRBJ2-3, with 12 bases matching TRBD2. The germline V gene encodes CDR1 SGHAT and CDR2 FQNNGV. V lost 4 bases, J lost 1 base, and 3 bases stayed unmatched. The CDR3 extends over 16 amino acids. This chain's CDR3 is CASSSWTSGGTDTQYF. The CDR3 coding sequence is TGTGCCAGCAGCTCTTGGACTAGCGGGGGCACAGATACGCAGTATTTT.

J is TRBJ1-1 and V is TRBV6-6; D remains ambiguous. Looked up from germline, CDR1 is MNHNY and CDR2 is SVGAGI (reference sequence). The ends were cut back, 1 base at V and 1 base at J, with 13 bases in the middle. The CDR3 has 16 residues. CDR3 protein: CASSYLPDGGNTEAFF. CDR3 sequence (DNA): TGTGCCAGCAGTTACTTACCCGACGGAGGGAACACTGAAGCTTTCTTT.

The V and J genes are TRBV30 and TRBJ1-5; 9 bases are shared with TRBD1. The CDR3 extends over 15 amino acids. CDR1 GTSNPN and CDR2 SVGIG come from the germline V gene (reference sequence). Trimming cost V 0 bases and J 7 bases; bases outside gene matches: 7. The CDR3 protein is CAWSVRRTGEQPQHF. As DNA, the CDR3 is TGTGCCTGGAGTGTACGCAGGACAGGGGAGCAGCCCCAGCATTTT.

The gene calls are TRBV6-1 and TRBJ2-7; a possible D gene is TRBD2 (5 bases). The V and J ends lost 6 bases and 1 base respectively, with 13 bases between them. Looked up from germline, CDR1 is MNHNS and CDR2 is SASEGT. The CDR3 is 14 amino acids. CDR3 DNA: TGTGCCAGCAGGGTCACGGGGATTTCCTACGAGCAGTACTTC. Residues: CASRVTGISYEQYF.

The genes are TRBV4-2 and TRBJ2-1; 12 nucleotides line up with TRBD2. With 0 bases clipped from V and 6 bases from J, the junction kept 3 bases outside the gene matches. The CDR3 extends over 16 amino acids. Looked up from germline, CDR1 is LGHNA and CDR2 is YNFKEQ. Here the CDR3 reads CASSQDATSGSNEQFF. CDR3 DNA: TGTGCCAGCAGCCAAGATGCGACTAGCGGGAGCAATGAGCAGTTCTTC.

The V gene is TRBV2, the J gene TRBJ1-1; D unclear. Between the trimmed V and J ends, which lost 3 bases and 8 bases, there was a span of 16 bases. The CDR3 sequence is 14 residues long. CDR1 and CDR2 (germline): SNHLY, FYNNEI. The CDR3 nucleotides read TGTGCCAGCAGTGACCCCTCCGGAGGGTCCGAAGCTTTCTTT. It is translated as CASSDPSGGSEAFF.

This chain joins TRBV18 and TRBJ2-7; the match to TRBD1 covers 11 bases. This CDR3 has 17 amino acids. Germline lookup yields CDR1 KGHSH and CDR2 LQKENI. J was trimmed by 6 bases and V by 4 bases; bases with no gene match: 14. CDR3 sequence reads: CASSRRAPGQGAIEQYF. DNA of the CDR3: TGTGCCAGCTCACGAAGGGCGCCTGGACAGGGGGCGATCGAGCAGTACTTC.

The chain uses TRBV4-2 and TRBJ2-1; 9 positions match TRBD1. J lost 7 bases, V lost 3 bases, and 13 bases had no gene match. The length of the CDR3 is 17 residues. Per the germline V gene, CDR1 is LGHNA and CDR2 is YNFKEQ. The CDR3 sequence: CASSQYPGQGRVNEQFF. CDR3 DNA: TGTGCCAGCAGCCAGTATCCGGGACAGGGTAGGGTTAATGAGCAGTTCTTC.

CDR3 bases: TGTGCCAGCAGCCACAGCGAGGGGGTTTACGAGCAGTACTTC. The encoded protein is CASSHSEGVYEQYF. The chain is built from TRBV7-6 and TRBJ2-7; a possible D gene is TRBD1 (6 bases). The CDR3 is made up of 14 amino acids. Germline V gene lookup returns CDR1 SGHVS and CDR2 FNYEAQ. V was cut by 5 bases and J by 4 bases, with 15 bases left in between.

The CDR3 nucleotides are TGCGCCAGCAGCTTGCAGGCAGGCCCTAGCACAGATACGCAGTATTTT. As protein: CASSLQAGPSTDTQYF. The V call is TRBV5-1, the J call TRBJ2-3; D is undetermined. The V end lost 1 base, the J end lost 0 bases, and 12 bases lay between the germline ends. The V gene's germline CDR1 is SGHRS and CDR2 YFSETQ. The CDR3 length is 16 residues.

The chain links TRBV18 to TRBJ1-6; D is unclear. Germline CDR1 reads KGHSH; CDR2 reads LQKENI. Trimming left V 3 bases short and J 3 bases short, with 30 bases between. CDR3 length equals 22 residues. DNA for the CDR3: TGTGCCAGCTCACCCGTTAACCTGGGCACAAGCCCCAAGAGAATCTATAATTCACCCCTCCACTTT. Its translation is CASSPVNLGTSPKRIYNSPLHF.

The rearrangement joins TRBV18 to TRBJ2-7; D perhaps matches TRBD2 (5 bases). This CDR3 has 13 amino acids. Per germline, CDR1 KGHSH and CDR2 LQKENI. Trimming stripped 3 bases from V and 6 bases from J, with 12 bases between. CDR3 sequence reads: CASSPSGNGEQYF. The CDR3 DNA follows: TGTGCCAGCTCACCTTCCGGGAATGGCGAGCAGTACTTC.